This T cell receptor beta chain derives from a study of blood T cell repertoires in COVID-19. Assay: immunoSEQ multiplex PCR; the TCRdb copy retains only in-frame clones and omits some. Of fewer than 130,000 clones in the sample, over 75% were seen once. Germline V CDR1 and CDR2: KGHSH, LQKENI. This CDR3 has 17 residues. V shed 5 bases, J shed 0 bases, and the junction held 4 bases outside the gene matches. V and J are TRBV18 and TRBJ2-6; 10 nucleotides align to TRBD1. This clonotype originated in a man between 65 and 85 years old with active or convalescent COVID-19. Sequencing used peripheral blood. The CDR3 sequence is CASSYGTGASGANVLTF. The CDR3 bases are TGTGCCAGCTCATACGGGACAGGGGCCTCTGGGGCCAACGTCCTGACTTTC.